This note documents a single T cell receptor (beta chain) sequence. The trim removed 4 bases at V and 8 bases at J, leaving 8 bases unmatched. The CDR3 length is 15 residues. The germline CDR1 and CDR2 sequences are LGHDT and YNNKEL (reference sequence). This entry is derived from a study of control samples from healthy donors and cancer patients. TCRdb's copy holds only in-frame clones and misses some; the assay was immunoSEQ multiplex PCR. Of tens of thousands of clones listed, roughly nine tenths are singletons. The clonotype comes from a woman in her seventies in good health. The rearrangement uses TRBV3-1 (or the pseudogene TRBV3-2) and TRBJ1-4; TRBD1 matches 9 bases. Material: blood. The DNA for the CDR3 is TGTGCCAGCAGCCCCGACAGGGGGTTGGGAGAAAAACTGTTTTTT. The encoded protein is CASSPDRGLGEKLFF.